One sample yielded the 23 T cell receptor beta chains listed below, sequenced in a study of cytomegalovirus exposure and HLA in healthy donors. PCR used 60 Vbeta primers and 13 Jbeta primers. Profiled with immunoSEQ multiplex PCR; TCRdb holds only in-frame clones, not every one. The listing records approximately 96,000 clones. Sequencing was done on a sample of PBMCs. All receptors come from a girl between 10 and 17 years old in good health and CMV-seropositive.

V gene TRBV7-9 combines with J gene TRBJ1-5; no definite D call. In germline, CDR1 is SEHNR, CDR2 FQNEAQ (reference sequence). V shed 1 base and J shed 6 bases, with 4 bases lying between them. The CDR3 covers 12 residues. CDR3 in DNA: TGTGCCAGCAGCTTAGAGCGTCAGCCCCAGCATTTT. Translated, it gives CASSLERQPQHF. Full variable domain (rest looked up from reference TRBV7-9 and TRBJ1-5): DTGVSQNPRHKITKRGQNVTFRCDPISEHNRLYWYRQTLGQGPEFLTYFQNEAQLEKSRLLSDRFSAERPKGSFSTLEIQRTEQGDSAMYLCASSLERQPQHFGDGTRLSIL.

This rearrangement joins TRBV7-3 to TRBJ1-1; 8 bases agree with TRBD1. The germline V gene encodes CDR1 SGHTA and CDR2 FQGTGA. The CDR3 runs 13 residues. V dropped 5 bases and J dropped 6; count of bases not matched to a gene: 5. CDR3 sequence (DNA): TGTGCCAGCAGCGGCGGACAGGGCGCTGAAGCTTTCTTT. It encodes CASSGGQGAEAFF.

This chain joins TRBV18 and TRBJ2-2; 10 bases match TRBD1. CDR1 is KGHSH and CDR2 is LQKENI in the germline V gene. This CDR3 has 17 amino acids. The V segment lost 5 bases and the J segment 2 bases; nucleotides outside the gene matches: 8. This CDR3 reads CASSGWGQGPNTGELFF. For the CDR3, the DNA is TGTGCCAGCTCAGGCTGGGGACAGGGGCCTAACACCGGGGAGCTGTTTTTT.

The CDR3 is CASSEMGQGSGNTIYF. The CDR3 region has the DNA TGTGCCAGCAGTGAGATGGGACAGGGCTCTGGAAACACCATATATTTT. The rearrangement links TRBV25-1 to TRBJ1-3; 9 bases align to TRBD1. Germline V gene sequence: CDR1 MGHDK, CDR2 SYGVNS. The CDR3 spans 16 residues. With V trimmed by 3 bases and J by 0 bases, 3 bases remained unmatched.

This chain uses TRBV7-6 with TRBJ2-3, with D maybe TRBD1 (6 bases). This CDR3 contains 13 residues. Germline V lookup: CDR1 SGHVS, CDR2 FNYEAQ. V was clipped by 5 bases and J by 11 bases, with 17 bases between them. CDR3 bases: TGTGCCAGCAGCCATACACAGGGTCGGGGGCAGTATTTT. It encodes CASSHTQGRGQYF.

The chain joins TRBV9 to TRBJ2-7; 7 bases line up with TRBD1. In germline, CDR1 is SGDLS, CDR2 YYNGEE. Germline trimming cut 3 bases from V and 0 bases from J; bases unmatched to any gene: 3. The CDR3 spans 14 residues. As DNA, the CDR3 is TGTGCCAGCAGCGAGACAGGGAACTCCTACGAGCAGTACTTC. Translation: CASSETGNSYEQYF.

This chain joins TRBV30 and TRBJ1-6, with 7 bases lining up with TRBD1. The CDR3 loop spans 14 amino acids. Trimming removed 3 bases from V and 7 bases from J; junction bases left unmatched: 6. The germline V gene has CDR1 GTSNPN and CDR2 SVGIG (reference sequence). The CDR3 region is CAWSRQGGNSPLHF. CDR3 coding DNA: TGTGCCTGGAGCCGACAGGGTGGCAATTCACCCCTCCACTTT. The full variable domain, with the rest looked up from reference TRBV30 and TRBJ1-6, is SQTIHQWPATLVQPVGSPLSLECTVEGTSNPNLYWYRQAAGRGLQLLFYSVGIGQISSEVPQNLSASRPQDRQFILSSKKLLLSDSGFYLCAWSRQGGNSPLHFGNGTRLTVT.

This chain connects TRBV6-1 to TRBJ2-1; 7 bases fit TRBD1. CDR1 is MNHNS, CDR2 SASEGT, per germline. The CDR3 is made up of 17 amino acids. V dropped 0 bases and J dropped 9; count of bases not matched to a gene: 14. The CDR3, as DNA: TGTGCCAGCAGTGAAGCGGGGACAGTCAGTGTCCTGTTTGAGCAGTTCTTC. Protein: CASSEAGTVSVLFEQFF.

The V gene is TRBV7-2, the J gene TRBJ1-2; 7 nucleotides agree with TRBD1. There are 15 residues in the CDR3. Germline CDR1 and CDR2: SGHTA and FQGNSA. J gave up 4 bases and V 5 bases, and 10 bases lay outside the gene matches. The CDR3 bases are TGTGCCAGCAGCCGGGATATACAGGGGAGCTATGGCTACACCTTC. Amino acids: CASSRDIQGSYGYTF.

The chain is built from TRBV27 and TRBJ1-5; no reliable D call. Germline CDR1 and CDR2: MNHEY and SMNVEV (reference sequence). The V and J ends lost 3 bases and 2 bases respectively, with 17 bases between them. The CDR3 extends over 17 amino acids. The CDR3 spells CASSLRAGGYGNQPQHF. The CDR3 DNA is TGTGCCAGCAGTTTGAGGGCGGGCGGGTACGGCAATCAGCCCCAGCATTTT.

J is TRBJ1-6 and V is TRBV19; D possibly corresponds to TRBD1 (5 bases). CDR3 length equals 12 residues. Trimming cost V 4 bases and J 13 bases, with 11 bases left between them. Germline CDR1 and CDR2: LNHDA and SQIVND (reference sequence). CDR3 sequence: CASSTQASPLHF. CDR3 DNA sequence: TGTGCCAGTAGTACACAGGCTTCGCCCCTCCACTTT. The variable domain in full, completed from reference TRBV19 and TRBJ1-6, reads DGGITQSPKYLFRKEGQNVTLSCEQNLNHDAMYWYRQDPGQGLRLIYYSQIVNDFQKGDIAEGYSVSREKKESFPLTVTSAQKNPTAFYLCASSTQASPLHFGNGTRLTVT.

V usage is TRBV5-4 and J usage is TRBJ2-5; 7 bases line up with TRBD1. The DNA end is more similar to TRBJ2-7, so the J call may be wrong. The germline V gene has CDR1 SGHNT and CDR2 YYREEE (reference sequence). This CDR3 spans 14 amino acids. The CDR3 sequence: CASRSGTDPYEQYF. CDR3 bases: TGTGCCAGCAGATCCGGGACAGACCCCTACGAGCAGTACTTC.

To note about this clone: One end of the junction does not line up with germline, which may come from a read error. The chain recombines TRBV18 with TRBJ2-1; D may be TRBD2 (7 bases). The CDR3 runs 18 residues. The germline CDR1 and CDR2 sequences are KGHSH and LQKENI. CDR3 sequence reads: CASSPRGGPSVSDNEQFF. The DNA of the CDR3 is TGTGCCAGCTCACCCCGCGGGGGCCCATCCGTCTCCGACAATGAGCAGTTCTTC.

The chain has TRBV4-1 and TRBJ1-5; D is uncertain. Trimming left V 4 bases short and J 5 bases short, with 15 bases between. The V gene's germline CDR1 is MGHRA and CDR2 YSYEKL. CDR3 length: 15 amino acids. Here the CDR3 reads CASSLQGRSDQPQHF. CDR3 in DNA: TGCGCCAGCAGCCTCCAAGGGAGGTCGGATCAGCCCCAGCATTTT.

The chain couples TRBV14 to TRBJ1-1; TRBD1 matches 10 bases. This CDR3 region has 18 residues. Per the germline V gene, CDR1 is SGHDN and CDR2 is FVKESK. V lost 2 bases to trimming and J lost 1 base; unmatched junction nucleotides: 10. The CDR3 sequence: CASSQLTGGFWKNTEAFF. The CDR3 coding sequence is TGTGCCAGCAGCCAACTGACAGGGGGCTTCTGGAAGAACACTGAAGCTTTCTTT.

The chain recombines TRBV2 with TRBJ2-1, with a tentative D call TRBD1 (5 bases). The CDR3 runs 13 residues. V lost 5 bases, J lost 9 bases, and 14 bases lay in between. The germline gives CDR1 SNHLY, CDR2 FYNNEI. The CDR3 is CASSRQKGIEQFF. CDR3 coding DNA: TGTGCCAGCAGTAGGCAAAAGGGGATTGAGCAGTTCTTC.

The chain uses TRBV29-1 and TRBJ2-1; 11 positions match TRBD2. Unmatched junction bases numbered 7, after V lost 1 base and J lost 5 bases. The length of the CDR3 is 16 residues. In germline, CDR1 is SQVTM, CDR2 ANQGSEA. The CDR3 nucleotides are TGCAGCGTTGAAGGCGCTAGCGGGGGGATCAACAATGAGCAGTTCTTC. Residues: CSVEGASGGINNEQFF.

The CDR3 loop is CASRSGGAADTQYF. The CDR3 nucleotides are TGCGCCAGCAGGAGCGGGGGGGCTGCAGATACGCAGTATTTT. This rearrangement joins TRBV5-1 to TRBJ2-3; TRBD2 matches 10 bases. CDR1 and CDR2 (germline): SGHRS, YFSETQ. This CDR3 is built from 14 residues. V lost 5 bases and J lost 4; bases outside the gene matches: 4.

The V call is TRBV2, the J call TRBJ1-6; unclear D gene. V dropped 3 bases and J dropped 14 bases, with 11 bases sitting between them. The CDR3 length is 12 residues. Germline CDR1 and CDR2: SNHLY and FYNNEI. CDR3 loop: CASSDSIGALHF. The CDR3 DNA is TGTGCCAGCAGTGACTCTATTGGAGCCCTCCACTTT.

This chain connects TRBV15 to TRBJ2-6; no firm D call. The germline V gene has CDR1 LNHNV and CDR2 YYDKDF (reference sequence). V gave up 5 bases and J gave up 0 bases, with 8 bases separating them. The CDR3 is made up of 15 amino acids. For the CDR3, the DNA is TGTGCCACCAGCGCCCCGGGCTCTGGGGCCAACGTCCTGACTTTC. Its protein product is CATSAPGSGANVLTF.

The rearrangement joins TRBV18 to TRBJ2-7, with a tentative D call TRBD1 (6 bases). CDR1 KGHSH and CDR2 LQKENI come from the germline V gene. This CDR3 has 14 residues. Trimming shortened V by 2 bases and J by 4 bases, and 12 bases separated the two germline ends. The CDR3 spells CASSPEAGAYEQYF. In DNA form, the CDR3 reads TGTGCCAGCTCACCAGAGGCAGGGGCGTACGAGCAGTACTTC.

The rearrangement joins TRBV4-3 to TRBJ1-1, with 7 bases lining up with TRBD1. In germline, CDR1 is LGHNA, CDR2 YSLEER. Trimming cost V 0 bases and J 2 bases; bases outside gene matches: 3. The CDR3 contains 15 residues. The CDR3 DNA follows: TGCGCCAGCAGCCAAGACAGGGGGAAAAACACTGAAGCTTTCTTT. Its translation is CASSQDRGKNTEAFF.

A word on this clone: Its ends do not fully match the called genes, so a read error is possible. This chain uses TRBV30 with TRBJ2-2; 10 positions match TRBD1. The germline CDR1 and CDR2 sequences are GTSNPN and SVGIG (reference sequence). This CDR3 comprises 15 residues. DNA of the CDR3: TGTGCCGGGAGTAGACAGGGGGCGCGGCCCGGGGGGCTGTTTTTT. This encodes CAGSRQGARPGGLFF. Complete variable domain (other parts from reference TRBV30 and TRBJ2-2): SQTIHQWPATLVQPVGSPLSLECTVEGTSNPNLYWYRQAAGRGLQLLFYSVGIGQISSEVPQNLSASRPQDRQFILSSKKLLLSDSGFYLCAGSRQGARPGGLFFGEGSRLTVL.